This T cell receptor (beta chain) was recorded in a study of CD8+CD57+ T cells in acquired aplastic anemia. On the study more broadly: Yields of DNA that came from sorted CD4+ and CD8+ cells averaged roughly 3.3 ug.

The CDR3 sequence is 14 residues long. Trimming left V 4 bases short and J 8 bases short, with 17 bases between. Germline CDR1 MDHEN, CDR2 SYDVKM. In the case of this clonotype: Its antigen is not known.

By flow cytometry, patients selected for sequencing had shown an expansion of CD8+CD57+ cells. Blood samples were obtained from patients who had received no prior therapy. TCR beta VDJ and CDR3 profiling used genomic DNA as template. TCRdb redid the calling of the reads with MiXCR, one entry per CDR3 protein. The data contain approximately 220,000 distinct CDR3 sequences, around 50% of them singletons. The study, taken as a whole, reports: In common between the patients and the controls were twenty-nine CD8+ CDR3 sequences. Levels of CD8+ Simpson's diversity were not significantly distinct in patients versus controls.

The receptor was derived from a human donor with aplastic anemia. The J gene is TRBJ1-1, the V gene TRBV28; tentatively, D is TRBD1 (5 bases). Sequencing was performed on sorted CD4+, CD8+, or CD8+CD57+ T cells (not recorded which) from PBMCs. CDR3 DNA sequence: TGTGCCAGCAGTTCCCCCCAAGGGACCGCGGAAGCTTTCTTT. Amino acid sequence: CASSSPQGTAEAFF.